This passage covers 18 T cell receptor beta chains from one sample sequenced in a study of blood T cell repertoires in COVID-19 (TCRdb year 2020). Receptors were amplified or captured by the immunoSEQ multiplex PCR assay. TCRdb holds this immuneACCESS table with in-frame rearrangements only. Some clones are missing; in checked studies, unresolved V genes explain under half, and the rest has no known cause. This sample holds under 250,000 clones; over 65% were observed only once. The ten largest clones capture around 2.6% of the sample. Source material: peripheral blood. All receptors come from a woman in her seventies with active or convalescent COVID-19.

This chain links TRBV7-2 with TRBJ1-2; the match to TRBD1 covers 11 bases. The J segment lost 10 bases and the V segment lost 5 bases, leaving 9 bases of the junction unmatched. CDR1 is SGHTA and CDR2 is FQGNSA in the germline V gene. The CDR3 runs 14 residues. The CDR3 sequence is CASSRDRGNRLYTF. CDR3 sequence (DNA): TGTGCCAGCAGCAGGGACAGGGGGAATAGGCTCTACACCTTC.

This clone was seen only once. This rearrangement joins TRBV6-2 or TRBV6-3 to TRBJ2-1, with 9 nucleotides matching TRBD2. In germline, CDR1 is MNHEY, CDR2 SVGEGT. The CDR3 is 15 residues long. After removal of 2 bases from V and 7 bases from J, the junction contained 6 bases not matched to a gene. As DNA, the CDR3 is TGTGCCAGCAGTTACGTGGCGGGGGGGAGTAATGAGCAGTTCTTC. Translation gives CASSYVAGGSNEQFF.

This chain uses TRBV7-2 with TRBJ1-4, with D uncertain. V was clipped by 3 bases and J by 8 bases, with 10 bases between them. In germline, CDR1 is SGHTA, CDR2 FQGNSA. This CDR3 is 13 amino acids long. In DNA, the CDR3 is TGTGCCAGCAGCTTGAGTATGGAGGAAAAACTGTTTTTT. Translated, it gives CASSLSMEEKLFF. The variable domain in full, with the rest retrieved from reference TRBV7-2 and TRBJ1-4, is GAGVSQSPSNKVTEKGKDVELRCDPISGHTALYWYRQSLGQGLEFLIYFQGNSAPDKSGLPSDRFSAERTGGSVSTLTIQRTQQEDSAVYLCASSLSMEEKLFFGSGTQLSVL.

This clone was seen more than once but under ten times. The chain recombines TRBV30 with TRBJ1-5, with D possibly matching TRBD1 (6 bases). Germline loops: CDR1 GTSNPN, CDR2 SVGIG (reference sequence). This CDR3 has 13 residues. The ends were cut back, 3 bases at V and 9 bases at J, with 15 bases in the middle. Here the CDR3 DNA reads TGTGCCTGGAGCGTAAACAGGGAGTCGCCCCAGCATTTT. Translated, it gives CAWSVNRESPQHF. Together with reference TRBV30 and TRBJ1-5, the CDR3 gives the full variable domain: SQTIHQWPATLVQPVGSPLSLECTVEGTSNPNLYWYRQAAGRGLQLLFYSVGIGQISSEVPQNLSASRPQDRQFILSSKKLLLSDSGFYLCAWSVNRESPQHFGDGTRLSIL.

The chain recombines TRBV27 with TRBJ2-7; D gene ambiguous. V dropped 7 bases and J dropped 1 base, with 11 bases sitting between them. This CDR3 is built from 13 residues. Looked up from germline, CDR1 is MNHEY and CDR2 is SMNVEV (reference sequence). Here the CDR3 reads CASKAFPSYEQYF. The CDR3 DNA follows: TGTGCCAGCAAAGCGTTTCCTTCCTACGAGCAGTACTTC.

This clone has just one count. The chain links TRBV12-3 or TRBV12-4 to TRBJ2-3; the D gene is possibly TRBD1 (6 bases). This CDR3 contains 13 residues. V lost 8 bases and J lost 4, with 13 bases in between. The CDR3 DNA is TGTGCCAGCGGTAGAGGGGGTGCAGATACGCAGTATTTT. Translated, it gives CASGRGGADTQYF.

J is TRBJ1-2 and V is TRBV30; tentative D call: TRBD1 (5 bases). CDR1 is GTSNPN and CDR2 is SVGIG in the germline V gene (reference sequence). CDR3 length equals 17 residues. V was cut by 3 bases and J by 2 bases, with 22 bases left in between. Here the CDR3 reads CAWSPWGEGRTNYGYTF. The CDR3 DNA sequence: TGTGCCTGGAGCCCCTGGGGGGAGGGACGGACAAACTATGGCTACACCTTC.

Regarding this clone: An end of the junction differs from the germline gene, which may be a read error. V is TRBV7-7 and J is TRBJ2-7, with D possibly matching TRBD2 (5 bases). The germline gives CDR1 SSHAT, CDR2 FNYEAQ (reference sequence). This CDR3 is 13 amino acids long. CDR3 DNA: TGTGCTAGCAGCCAGACTGGGAGCGGCGAGCAGTACTTC. Translated: CASSQTGSGEQYF.

The chain employs TRBV19 and TRBJ2-7; TRBD2 matches at 8 bases. With 5 bases clipped from V and 6 bases from J, the junction kept 15 bases outside the gene matches. The CDR3 consists of 16 residues. The germline V gene encodes CDR1 LNHDA and CDR2 SQIVND (reference sequence). CDR3 protein: CASSLSPGNSGGEQYF. The CDR3 nucleotides are TGTGCCAGTAGTCTATCTCCGGGGAACAGCGGGGGCGAGCAGTACTTC.

The chain joins TRBV18 to TRBJ2-7, with 7 bases identical to TRBD1. CDR3 size: 14 residues. CDR1 is KGHSH, CDR2 LQKENI, per germline. V lost 2 bases to trimming and J lost 5 bases; unmatched junction nucleotides: 6. CDR3 protein: CASSPNQGGHEQYF. For the CDR3, the DNA is TGTGCCAGCTCACCAAACCAAGGGGGCCACGAGCAGTACTTC.

This sequence joins TRBV29-1 and TRBJ1-4, with D possibly matching TRBD1 (6 bases). V was shortened by 3 bases and J by 6 bases, with 8 bases between the two germline ends. The length of the CDR3 is 12 residues. Germline values: CDR1 SQVTM, CDR2 ANQGSEA. The CDR3 DNA is TGCAGCGTTGAGGACAGTGATGAAAAACTGTTTTTT. Translation gives CSVEDSDEKLFF.

The chain employs TRBV6-2 or TRBV6-3 and TRBJ2-1; TRBD2 aligns across 15 bases. The CDR3 covers 19 residues. Germline V CDR1 and CDR2: MNHEY, SVGEGT. V gave up 5 bases and J gave up 4 bases; unmatched junction bases: 12. CDR3 residues: CASSGHPGLAGGGYNEQFF. CDR3 DNA: TGTGCCAGCAGTGGCCACCCGGGACTAGCGGGGGGCGGGTACAATGAGCAGTTCTTC.

This clone was observed a few times. The chain joins TRBV3-1 (or the pseudogene TRBV3-2) to TRBJ1-4; TRBD1 aligns across 10 bases. V dropped 4 bases and J dropped 4; count of bases not matched to a gene: 3. Germline values: CDR1 LGHDT, CDR2 YNNKEL (reference sequence). This CDR3 has 15 residues. The CDR3 loop reads CASSLGQGGNEKLFF. CDR3 in DNA: TGTGCCAGCAGCCTAGGACAGGGGGGTAATGAAAAACTGTTTTTT.

This rearrangement joins TRBV3-1 (or the pseudogene TRBV3-2) to TRBJ1-6, with D possibly matching TRBD1 (6 bases). V was shortened by 0 bases and J by 9 bases, with 12 bases between the two germline ends. CDR3 length: 15 residues. Per germline, CDR1 LGHDT and CDR2 YNNKEL (reference sequence). CDR3 loop: CASSQDGTFLSPLHF. CDR3 DNA sequence: TGTGCCAGCAGCCAAGATGGGACATTCCTTTCACCCCTCCACTTT.

V usage is TRBV11-1 and J usage is TRBJ2-1; 10 bases agree with TRBD2. The CDR3 runs 15 residues. Unmatched junction bases numbered 5, after V lost 2 bases and J lost 7 bases. Germline CDR1 SGHAT, CDR2 FQDESV (reference sequence). CDR3 coding DNA: TGTGCCAGCAGCTTAAGCGGGGGGGCCAGGAATGAGCAGTTCTTC. Encoded protein: CASSLSGGARNEQFF.

CDR3 in amino acids: CASSTRLAGAYEQYF. The DNA for the CDR3 is TGTGCCAGCTCAACCAGACTAGCGGGAGCTTACGAGCAGTACTTC. The chain has TRBV18 and TRBJ2-7; 12 bases map to TRBD2. The CDR3 length is 15 residues. CDR1 and CDR2 from the germline V gene are KGHSH and LQKENI. With 5 bases clipped from V and 4 bases from J, the junction kept 6 bases outside the gene matches.

V usage is TRBV6-4 and J usage is TRBJ1-2; D possibly corresponds to TRBD1 (5 bases). Germline-derived CDR1 and CDR2 are MRHNA and SNTAGT. This CDR3 is 15 amino acids long. Trimming removed 0 bases from V and 5 bases from J, with 13 bases in between. The CDR3 region has the DNA TGTGCCAGCAGTGACTCCAAGACAGCTACGTATGGCTACACCTTC. Translated, it gives CASSDSKTATYGYTF.

This rearrangement joins TRBV28 to TRBJ2-7, with 9 bases that match TRBD1. With V trimmed by 6 bases and J by 4 bases, 4 bases remained unmatched. Germline CDR1 is MDHEN and CDR2 is SYDVKM. This CDR3 contains 13 residues. DNA for the CDR3: TGTGCCAGCAGATCAGGACAGGGGTACGAGCAGTACTTC. Protein: CASRSGQGYEQYF.